This T cell receptor (beta chain) derives from a study of blood T cell repertoires in COVID-19. Study context: Acute-phase and convalescent COVID-19 samples originated in the United States, Italy and Spain.

About this clone: This same CDR3 is encoded by further DNA sequences in the sample.

In the original workflow: For nucleated cells, counts were estimated from reference gene primer amplification. TCRdb's copy holds only in-frame clones and misses some; the assay was immunoSEQ multiplex PCR. From that table come the V and J calls and clone size; the DNA was used to work out D and trimming. The sample shows about 160,000 clones, approximately 80% of them seen only once. The CDR3 length is 14 residues. Germline V gene sequence: CDR1 SGHRS, CDR2 YFSETQ. V dropped 0 bases and J dropped 2 bases, with 6 bases sitting between them. This chain joins TRBV5-1 and TRBJ1-5; D is unclear. The clonotype originates from a woman aged 55-75 years with acute or convalescent COVID-19. Sequencing was performed on peripheral blood. CDR3 DNA: TGCGCCAGCAGCTTGGGGGGAGGCAATCAGCCCCAGCATTTT. This translates into CASSLGGGNQPQHF.